This paragraph reports one T cell receptor beta chain. There are a few counts of this clonotype. Its cognate antigen has yet to be identified. Base qualities were left out, and no much larger clone turns up one base away. Ophthalmopathy patients had moderately to severely active disease, with a Clinical Activity Score of 3 or more, a NOSPECS grade of 4 or more, and a disease duration of less than 3 months. The study excluded patients with uncontrolled infections, other autoimmune diseases, pregnancy or lactation. Diagnoses relied on clinical symptoms, serum thyroxine and TRAb, thyroid ultrasound and orbital computed tomography. Ficoll-Paque density gradient centrifugation was used to isolate PBMCs from 10 ml of fresh peripheral blood. Total RNA was extracted using Trizol reagent, and RNA quality was assessed on an Agilent 2100 Bioanalyzer. Including cysteine and phenylalanine, the CDR3 has 18 amino acids. Just CDR3 DNA is preserved here, 54 bases in frame from base 1. Germline trimming: 3 bases from V, 2 bases from J; junction bases outside gene matches: 11. As encoded in the germline V gene, CDR1 is SGHNT while CDR2 is YENEEA.

Amplification of TCR beta CDR3 regions was carried out from RNA transcripts. For the first round of RT-PCR on the TCR CDR3, the HTBI primer set was used together with the Qiagen OneStep RT-PCR kit. A second multiplex PCR round built the libraries, followed by size selection and purification. Sequencing of the libraries was done on an Illumina HiSeq2000 using paired-end 100 bp reads. For the original study's pipeline: SOAPnuke was used to process the raw data, removing reads that contained adapters or uncalled bases, had a mean Phred below 15, or lacked an exact match to the constant primer or identifier. High-quality paired reads were merged with COPE v1.2.5, and unique nucleotide sequences were defined as clonotypes. MiTCR v1.1 was used to align the clonotypes against IMGT TRBV, TRBD and TRBJ reference segments. The analysis was restricted to V-J combinations with a frequency above 0.0001, which together covered just over 99% of the repertoires. The TCS score was defined as the ratio of F50 (clonal expansion) to E x V (chaos), calculated using BLOSUM62-based TCRdist between CDR3 peptides within each V-J. Welch's t-statistics and random forest reduced 500 to 550 V-J features to 13, which were used in a naive Bayes classifier (R e1071). The public sequencing data were trimmed at Q25 with fastp and processed into clonotypes with MiXCR by TCRdb, which kept only in-frame beta chains. All rows with the same CDR3 protein become a single entry with the most common DNA and genes. The authors' filters were not applied to this entry. For this sample the table gives under 300,000 distinct CDR3 sequences, of which 20% to 25% were detected only once. Clones ranked in the top ten supply around 64% of the sample.

The data were obtained in a study of T cells in Graves' hyperthyroidism and ophthalmopathy (dated by TCRdb to between 2019 and 2020). Study-level background: Peripheral blood was sampled at the time of initial diagnosis, prior to any treatment. To identify TCR V-J signatures that set the groups apart, the researchers used a discovery cohort of more than 95 patients, made up of under 45 with Graves' ophthalmopathy and approximately 57 with stable Graves' hyperthyroidism. An independent validation cohort of about 19 hyperthyroidism patients and 17 patients who later progressed to ophthalmopathy tested prospective prediction of ophthalmopathy. The 95 to 100 discovery patients were divided at random into training and test sets in a 7:3 ratio. Thyroid tissue and blood T-cell repertoires from about six Graves' hyperthyroidism patients were also compared in the study. Following sampling, methimazole starting at 30 mg daily was given to hyperthyroidism patients, and high-dose intravenous methylprednisolone was given to ophthalmopathy patients. According to the paper, TCR Vbeta CDR3 sequencing was carried out on about 140 peripheral blood samples, which came from fewer than 50 ophthalmopathy, around 75 hyperthyroidism and about 17 progressor patients.

Study-wide conclusions, independent of this receptor: Sample size was not statistically predetermined, and blinding of investigators to group allocation was not performed. Ophthalmopathy was separated from stable hyperthyroidism by a 13 V-J signature model, with 85% to 90% sensitivity and about 81% specificity obtained in cross-validation and 80%/75% obtained in testing. In validation, the model predicted progression to ophthalmopathy with approximately 70% sensitivity and about 72% specificity, a median of roughly seven months before onset. Most expanded thyroid clonotypes (frequency above 0.001) were also detected in blood, a finding suggesting that blood repertoires may reflect thyroid immune responses.

The sequence came from a man aged 25-45 years with Graves' ophthalmopathy. The chain uses TRBV11-3 and TRBJ1-5, and TRBD1 matches 9 of the central bases. The sequencing sample was made of blood. The DNA is TGTGCCAGCAGCTTTAGCGATCGGGACAGGGTAGGCAATCAGCCCCAGCATTTT. It encodes CASSFSDRDRVGNQPQHF.